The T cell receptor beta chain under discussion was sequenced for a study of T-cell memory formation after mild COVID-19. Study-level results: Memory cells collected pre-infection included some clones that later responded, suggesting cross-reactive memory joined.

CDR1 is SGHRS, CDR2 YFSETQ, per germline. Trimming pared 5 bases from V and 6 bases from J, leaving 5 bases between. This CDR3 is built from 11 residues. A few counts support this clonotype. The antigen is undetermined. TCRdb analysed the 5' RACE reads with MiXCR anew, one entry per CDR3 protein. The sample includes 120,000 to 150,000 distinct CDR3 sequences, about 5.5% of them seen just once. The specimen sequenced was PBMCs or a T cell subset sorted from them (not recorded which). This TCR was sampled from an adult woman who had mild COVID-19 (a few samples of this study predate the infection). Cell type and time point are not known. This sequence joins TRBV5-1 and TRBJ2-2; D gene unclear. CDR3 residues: CASRSSGELFF. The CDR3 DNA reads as TGCGCCAGCAGGTCTTCCGGGGAGCTGTTTTTT.